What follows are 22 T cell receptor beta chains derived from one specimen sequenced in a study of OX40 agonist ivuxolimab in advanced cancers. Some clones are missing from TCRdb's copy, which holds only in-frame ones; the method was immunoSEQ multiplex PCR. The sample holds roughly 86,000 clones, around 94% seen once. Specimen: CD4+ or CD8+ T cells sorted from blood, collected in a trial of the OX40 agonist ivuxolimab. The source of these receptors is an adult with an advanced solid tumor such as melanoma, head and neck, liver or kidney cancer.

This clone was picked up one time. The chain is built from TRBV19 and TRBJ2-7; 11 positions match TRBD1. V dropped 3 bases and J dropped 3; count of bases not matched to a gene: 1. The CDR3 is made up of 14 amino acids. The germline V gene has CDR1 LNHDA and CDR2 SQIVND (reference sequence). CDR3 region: CASSIGTGGYEQYF. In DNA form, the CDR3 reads TGTGCCAGTAGTATTGGGACAGGGGGCTACGAGCAGTACTTC.

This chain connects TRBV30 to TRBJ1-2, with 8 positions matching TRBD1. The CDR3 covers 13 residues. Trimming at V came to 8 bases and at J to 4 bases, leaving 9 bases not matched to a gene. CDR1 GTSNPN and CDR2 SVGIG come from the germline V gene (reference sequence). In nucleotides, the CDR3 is TGTGCCGGGGGTCCAGGGGGCGGCTATGGCTACACCTTC. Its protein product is CAGGPGGGYGYTF. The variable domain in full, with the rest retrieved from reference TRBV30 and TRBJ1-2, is SQTIHQWPATLVQPVGSPLSLECTVEGTSNPNLYWYRQAAGRGLQLLFYSVGIGQISSEVPQNLSASRPQDRQFILSSKKLLLSDSGFYLCAGGPGGGYGYTFGSGTRLTVV.

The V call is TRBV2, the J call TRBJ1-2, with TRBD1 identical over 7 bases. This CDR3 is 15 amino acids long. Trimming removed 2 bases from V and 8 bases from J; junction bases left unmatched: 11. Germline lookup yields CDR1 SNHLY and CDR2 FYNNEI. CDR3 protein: CASSEYAGGGWGYTF. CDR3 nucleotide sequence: TGTGCCAGCAGTGAATACGCAGGGGGAGGATGGGGCTACACCTTC.

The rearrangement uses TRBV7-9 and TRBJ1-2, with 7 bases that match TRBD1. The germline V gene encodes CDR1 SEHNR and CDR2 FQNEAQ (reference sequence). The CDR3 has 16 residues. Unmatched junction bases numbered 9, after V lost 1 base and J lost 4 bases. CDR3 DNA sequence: TGTGCCAGCAGCTTAGAAGGGACAGCCAGTTCCTATGGCTACACCTTC. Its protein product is CASSLEGTASSYGYTF.

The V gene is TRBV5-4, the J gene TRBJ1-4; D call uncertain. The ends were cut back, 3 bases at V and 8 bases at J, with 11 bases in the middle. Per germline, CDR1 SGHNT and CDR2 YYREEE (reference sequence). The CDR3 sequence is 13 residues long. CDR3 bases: TGTGCCAGCAGCTGGCAGGATCAGGAAAAACTGTTTTTT. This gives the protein CASSWQDQEKLFF.

CDR3 sequence reads: CAWSNVGDTQYF. CDR3 in DNA: TGTGCCTGGAGCAACGTGGGGGATACGCAGTATTTT. The rearrangement links TRBV30 to TRBJ2-3; D remains ambiguous. Deletions cut 3 bases from V and 6 bases from J, with 10 bases between. The CDR3 extends over 12 amino acids. Germline CDR1 GTSNPN, CDR2 SVGIG (reference sequence).

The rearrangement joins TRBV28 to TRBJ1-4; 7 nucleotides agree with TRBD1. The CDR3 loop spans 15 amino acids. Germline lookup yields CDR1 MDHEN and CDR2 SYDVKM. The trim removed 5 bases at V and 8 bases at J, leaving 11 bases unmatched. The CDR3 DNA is TGTGCCAGCAGTCCTTACCTCGGGACAGACGAAAAACTGTTTTTT. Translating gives CASSPYLGTDEKLFF. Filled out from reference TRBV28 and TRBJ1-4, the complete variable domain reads DVKVTQSSRYLVKRTGEKVFLECVQDMDHENMFWYRQDPGLGLRLIYFSYDVKMKEKGDIPEGYSVSREKKERFSLILESASTNQTSMYLCASSPYLGTDEKLFFGSGTQLSVL.

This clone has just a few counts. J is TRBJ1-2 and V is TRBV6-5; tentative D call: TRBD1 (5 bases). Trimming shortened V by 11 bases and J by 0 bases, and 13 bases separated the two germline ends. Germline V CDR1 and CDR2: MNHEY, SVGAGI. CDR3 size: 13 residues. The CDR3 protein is CAVLDRANYGYTF. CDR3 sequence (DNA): TGTGCCGTGCTAGACAGAGCTAACTATGGCTACACCTTC.

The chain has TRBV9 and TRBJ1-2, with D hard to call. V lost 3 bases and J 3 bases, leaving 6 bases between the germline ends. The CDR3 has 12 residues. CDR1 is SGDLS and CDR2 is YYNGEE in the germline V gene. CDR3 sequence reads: CASSDGYYGYTF. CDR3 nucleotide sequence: TGTGCCAGCAGCGATGGATACTATGGCTACACCTTC.

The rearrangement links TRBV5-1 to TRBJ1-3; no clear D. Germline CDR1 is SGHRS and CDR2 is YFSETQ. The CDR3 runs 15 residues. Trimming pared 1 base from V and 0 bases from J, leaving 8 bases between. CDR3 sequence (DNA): TGCGCCAGCAGCTTGAACGGTGGCTCTGGAAACACCATATATTTT. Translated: CASSLNGGSGNTIYF.

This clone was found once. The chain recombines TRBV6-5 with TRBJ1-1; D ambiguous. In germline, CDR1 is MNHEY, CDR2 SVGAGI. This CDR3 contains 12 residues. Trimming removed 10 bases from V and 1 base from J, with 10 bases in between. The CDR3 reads CAIRTGNTEAFF. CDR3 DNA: TGTGCCATAAGGACCGGGAACACTGAAGCTTTCTTT.

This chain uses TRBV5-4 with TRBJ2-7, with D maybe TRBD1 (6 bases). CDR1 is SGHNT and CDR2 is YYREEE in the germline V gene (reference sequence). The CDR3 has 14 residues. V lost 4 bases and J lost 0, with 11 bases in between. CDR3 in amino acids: CASSPTGDSYEQYF. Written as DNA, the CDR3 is TGTGCCAGCAGCCCGACAGGTGACTCCTACGAGCAGTACTTC.

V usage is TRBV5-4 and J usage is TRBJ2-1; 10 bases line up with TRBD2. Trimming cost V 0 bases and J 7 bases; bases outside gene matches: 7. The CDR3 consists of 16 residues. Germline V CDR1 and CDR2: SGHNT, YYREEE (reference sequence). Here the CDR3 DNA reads TGTGCCAGCAGCTTGGTAGTGACTAGCGGGCCTAATGAGCAGTTCTTC. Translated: CASSLVVTSGPNEQFF. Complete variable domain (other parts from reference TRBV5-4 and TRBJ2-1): ETGVTQSPTHLIKTRGQQVTLRCSSQSGHNTVSWYQQALGQGPQFIFQYYREEENGRGNFPPRFSGLQFPNYSSELNVNALELDDSALYLCASSLVVTSGPNEQFFGPGTRLTVL.

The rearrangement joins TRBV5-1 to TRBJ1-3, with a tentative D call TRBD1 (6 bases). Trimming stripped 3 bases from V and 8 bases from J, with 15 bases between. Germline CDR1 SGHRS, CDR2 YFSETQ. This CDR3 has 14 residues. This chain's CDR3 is CASSSGQSPYTIYF. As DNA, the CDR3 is TGCGCCAGCAGCTCAGGACAGTCGCCCTACACCATATATTTT.

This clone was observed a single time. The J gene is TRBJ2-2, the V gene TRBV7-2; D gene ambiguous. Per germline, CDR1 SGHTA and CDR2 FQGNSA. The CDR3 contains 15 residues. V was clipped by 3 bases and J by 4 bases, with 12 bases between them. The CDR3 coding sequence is TGTGCCAGCAGCTTTACCGGGTCGCCCACCGGGGAGCTGTTTTTT. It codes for CASSFTGSPTGELFF.

CDR3 sequence (DNA): TGCGCCAGCAGCCCCCGGCGGGGCGGCACCGGGGAGCTGTTTTTT. Translating gives CASSPRRGGTGELFF. This chain uses TRBV4-1 with TRBJ2-2; D is possibly TRBD2 (6 bases). Germline-derived CDR1 and CDR2 are MGHRA and YSYEKL. Trimming stripped 4 bases from V and 4 bases from J, with 13 bases between. This CDR3 is 15 amino acids long.

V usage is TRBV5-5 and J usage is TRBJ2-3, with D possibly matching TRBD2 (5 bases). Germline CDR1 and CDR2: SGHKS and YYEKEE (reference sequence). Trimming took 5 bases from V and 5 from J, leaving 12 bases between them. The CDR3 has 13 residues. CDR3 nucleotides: TGTGCCAGCAGTTTTATGGCGGGAGATACGCAGTATTTT. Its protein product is CASSFMAGDTQYF.

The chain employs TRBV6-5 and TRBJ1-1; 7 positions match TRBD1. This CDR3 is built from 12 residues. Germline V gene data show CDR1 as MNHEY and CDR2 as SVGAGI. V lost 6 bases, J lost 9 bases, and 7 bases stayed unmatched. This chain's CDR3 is CASSRQGEKAFF. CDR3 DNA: TGTGCCAGCAGCCGACAGGGAGAAAAAGCTTTCTTT.

CDR3 region: CSVGDGVGMNTEAFF. For the CDR3, the DNA is TGCAGCGTCGGGGACGGTGTAGGTATGAACACTGAAGCTTTCTTT. This sequence joins TRBV29-1 and TRBJ1-1, with a possible D match to TRBD1 (5 bases). V lost 6 bases and J lost 0, with 17 bases in between. Per the germline V gene, CDR1 is SQVTM and CDR2 is ANQGSEA. The CDR3 has 15 residues.

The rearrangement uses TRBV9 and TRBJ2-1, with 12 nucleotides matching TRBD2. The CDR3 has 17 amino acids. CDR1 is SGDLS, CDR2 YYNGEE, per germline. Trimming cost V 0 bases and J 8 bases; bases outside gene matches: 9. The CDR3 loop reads CASSVGASGRAGYEQFF. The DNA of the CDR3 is TGTGCCAGCAGCGTAGGGGCTAGCGGGAGGGCCGGTTATGAGCAGTTCTTC.

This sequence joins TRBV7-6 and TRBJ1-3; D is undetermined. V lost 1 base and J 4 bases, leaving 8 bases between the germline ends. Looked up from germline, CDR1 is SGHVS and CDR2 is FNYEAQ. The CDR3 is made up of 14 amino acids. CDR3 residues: CASSLGTSGNTIYF. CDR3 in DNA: TGTGCCAGCAGCTTAGGCACGAGCGGAAACACCATATATTTT.

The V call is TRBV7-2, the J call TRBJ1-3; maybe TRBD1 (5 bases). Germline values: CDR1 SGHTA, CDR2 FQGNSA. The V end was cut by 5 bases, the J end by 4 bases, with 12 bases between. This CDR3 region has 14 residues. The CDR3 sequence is CASSRGSLGNTIYF. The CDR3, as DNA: TGTGCCAGCAGCCGGGGGTCGCTGGGAAACACCATATATTTT. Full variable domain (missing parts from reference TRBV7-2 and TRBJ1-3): GAGVSQSPSNKVTEKGKDVELRCDPISGHTALYWYRQSLGQGLEFLIYFQGNSAPDKSGLPSDRFSAERTGGSVSTLTIQRTQQEDSAVYLCASSRGSLGNTIYFGEGSWLTVV.